The following is a TCR beta chain sequence with its context. Its antigen is currently unknown. These data originate in a study of cytomegalovirus exposure and HLA in healthy donors. Study-level points and caveats: Cytomegalovirus status, reportedly, was diagnosed with high specificity and sensitivity by the classifier.

CDR1 MDHEN and CDR2 SYDVKM come from the germline V gene. CDR3 length: 17 residues. The trim removed 6 bases at V and 5 bases at J, leaving 13 bases unmatched. The protocol was immunoSEQ multiplex PCR, while the TCRdb copy is restricted to in-frame clones and leaves out a portion. The sample yields a few hundred thousand clones, roughly 87% seen once. The TCR sequence derives from a man younger than 35 in good health and CMV-seropositive. The V and J genes are TRBV28 and TRBJ1-1; 12 bases are shared with TRBD1. Sequenced sample: PBMCs. The CDR3 nucleotides are TGTGCCAGCAGCCCACCCCGGGACAGGGGGCGTTTAACTGAAGCTTTCTTT. It specifies CASSPPRDRGRLTEAFF. Full variable domain (remainder filled in from reference TRBV28 and TRBJ1-1): DVKVTQSSRYLVKRTGEKVFLECVQDMDHENMFWYRQDPGLGLRLIYFSYDVKMKEKGDIPEGYSVSREKKERFSLILESASTNQTSMYLCASSPPRDRGRLTEAFFGQGTRLTVV.